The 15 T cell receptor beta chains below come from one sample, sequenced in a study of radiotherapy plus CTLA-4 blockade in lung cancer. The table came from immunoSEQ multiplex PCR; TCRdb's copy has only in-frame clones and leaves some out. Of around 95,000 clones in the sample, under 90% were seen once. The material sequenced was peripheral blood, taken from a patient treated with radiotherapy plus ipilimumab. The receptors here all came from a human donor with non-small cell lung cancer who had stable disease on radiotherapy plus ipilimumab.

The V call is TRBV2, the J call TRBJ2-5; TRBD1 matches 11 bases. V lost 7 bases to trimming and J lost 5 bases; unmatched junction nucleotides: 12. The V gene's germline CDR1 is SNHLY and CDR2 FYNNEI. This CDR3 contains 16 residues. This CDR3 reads CASMVPRTGGGETQYF. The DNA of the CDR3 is TGTGCCAGCATGGTCCCCCGGACAGGGGGCGGCGAGACCCAGTACTTC. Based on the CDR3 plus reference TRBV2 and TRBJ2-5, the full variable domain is EPEVTQTPSHQVTQMGQEVILRCVPISNHLYFYWYRQILGQKVEFLVSFYNNEISEKSEIFDDQFSVERPDGSNFTLKIRSTKLEDSAMYFCASMVPRTGGGETQYFGPGTRLLVL.

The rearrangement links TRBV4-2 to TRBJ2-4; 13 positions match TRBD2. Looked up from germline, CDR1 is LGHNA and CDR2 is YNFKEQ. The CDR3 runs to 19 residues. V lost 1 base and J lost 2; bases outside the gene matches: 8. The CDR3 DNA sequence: TGTGCCAGCAGCCAAGTAGGGACTAGCGGGATAGGGACCAAAAACATTCAGTACTTC. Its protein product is CASSQVGTSGIGTKNIQYF.

For the CDR3, the DNA is TGTGCCATCCGGGACAGGGCTTTCGAGCAGTACTTC. This sequence encodes CAIRDRAFEQYF. The chain couples TRBV2 to TRBJ2-7; TRBD1 matches at 9 bases. J was trimmed by 6 bases and V by 10 bases; bases with no gene match: 7. CDR1 and CDR2 (germline): SNHLY, FYNNEI. The CDR3 contains 12 residues.

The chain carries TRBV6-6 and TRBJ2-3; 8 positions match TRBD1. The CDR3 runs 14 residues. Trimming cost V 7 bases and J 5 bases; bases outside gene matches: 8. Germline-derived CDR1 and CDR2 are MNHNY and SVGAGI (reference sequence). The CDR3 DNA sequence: TGTGCCAGCAACCCACAGGGGGGCATAGATACGCAGTATTTT. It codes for CASNPQGGIDTQYF.

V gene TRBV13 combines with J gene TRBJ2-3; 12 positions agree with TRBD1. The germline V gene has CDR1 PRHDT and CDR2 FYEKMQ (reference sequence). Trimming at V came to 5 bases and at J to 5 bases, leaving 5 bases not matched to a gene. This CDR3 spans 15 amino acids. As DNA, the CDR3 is TGTGCCAGCAGCAGCCGGGACAGGGGGCAAGATACGCAGTATTTT. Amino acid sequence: CASSSRDRGQDTQYF.

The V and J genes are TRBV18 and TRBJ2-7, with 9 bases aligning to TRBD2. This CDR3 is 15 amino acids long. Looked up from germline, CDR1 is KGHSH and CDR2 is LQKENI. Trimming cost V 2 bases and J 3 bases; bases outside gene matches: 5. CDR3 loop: CASSPGTSPNYEQYF. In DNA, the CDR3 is TGTGCCAGCTCACCAGGGACTAGCCCTAACTACGAGCAGTACTTC. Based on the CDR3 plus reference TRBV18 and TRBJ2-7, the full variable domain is NAGVMQNPRHLVRRRGQEARLRCSPMKGHSHVYWYRQLPEEGLKFMVYLQKENIIDESGMPKERFSAEFPKEGPSILRIQQVVRGDSAAYFCASSPGTSPNYEQYFGPGTRLTVT.

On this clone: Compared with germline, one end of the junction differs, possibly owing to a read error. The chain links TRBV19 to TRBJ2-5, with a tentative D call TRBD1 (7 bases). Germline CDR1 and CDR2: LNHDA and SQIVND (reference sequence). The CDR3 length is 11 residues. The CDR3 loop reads CATHGGDRKNF. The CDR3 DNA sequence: TGTGCCACCCATGGAGGGGACAGAAAGAACTTC.

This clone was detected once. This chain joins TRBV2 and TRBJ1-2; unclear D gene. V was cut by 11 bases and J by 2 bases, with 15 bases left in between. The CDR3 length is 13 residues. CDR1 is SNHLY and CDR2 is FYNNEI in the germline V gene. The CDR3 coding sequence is TGTGCCCTCCGGTCCCTCCACAACTATGGCTACACCTTC. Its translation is CALRSLHNYGYTF.

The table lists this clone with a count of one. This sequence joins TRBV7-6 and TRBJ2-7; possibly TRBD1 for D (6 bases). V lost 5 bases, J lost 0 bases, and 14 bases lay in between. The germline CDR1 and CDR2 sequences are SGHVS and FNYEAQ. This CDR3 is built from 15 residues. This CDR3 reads CASSRTRDTSYEQYF. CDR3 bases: TGTGCCAGCAGCCGGACCCGGGACACCTCCTACGAGCAGTACTTC.

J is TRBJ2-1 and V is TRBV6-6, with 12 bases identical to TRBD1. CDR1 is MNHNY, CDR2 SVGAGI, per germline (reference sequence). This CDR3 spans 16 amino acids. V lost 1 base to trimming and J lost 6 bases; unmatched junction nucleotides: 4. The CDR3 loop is CASSYLGQGAGNEQFF. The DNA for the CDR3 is TGTGCCAGCAGTTACTTGGGACAGGGGGCGGGCAATGAGCAGTTCTTC.

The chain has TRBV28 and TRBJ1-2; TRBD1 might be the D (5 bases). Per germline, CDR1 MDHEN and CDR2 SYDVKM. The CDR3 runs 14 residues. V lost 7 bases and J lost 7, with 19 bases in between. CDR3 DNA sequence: TGTGCCAGCACCAGGTTTATTGGGGGTGGTGGCTACACCTTC. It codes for CASTRFIGGGGYTF.

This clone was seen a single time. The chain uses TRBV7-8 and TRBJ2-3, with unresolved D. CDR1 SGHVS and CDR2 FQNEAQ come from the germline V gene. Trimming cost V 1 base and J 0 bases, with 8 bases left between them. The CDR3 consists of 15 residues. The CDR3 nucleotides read TGTGCCAGCAGCTTAGTGGACGGTAGCACAGATACGCAGTATTTT. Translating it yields CASSLVDGSTDTQYF.

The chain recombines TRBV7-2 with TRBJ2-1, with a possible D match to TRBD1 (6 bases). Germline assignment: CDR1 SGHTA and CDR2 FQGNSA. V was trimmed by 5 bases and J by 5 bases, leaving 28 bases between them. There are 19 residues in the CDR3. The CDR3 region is CASSLTRRPLGWGHNEQFF. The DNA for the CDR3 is TGTGCCAGCAGCCTTACCAGGAGGCCTCTGGGATGGGGGCACAATGAGCAGTTCTTC.

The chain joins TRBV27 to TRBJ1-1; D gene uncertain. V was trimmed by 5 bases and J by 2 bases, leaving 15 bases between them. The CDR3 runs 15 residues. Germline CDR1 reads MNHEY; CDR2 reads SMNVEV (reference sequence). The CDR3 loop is CASSPGYGSNTEAFF. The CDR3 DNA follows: TGTGCCAGCAGTCCCGGTTACGGCAGCAACACTGAAGCTTTCTTT.

In DNA form, the CDR3 reads TGTGCCAGCAGTGACCACGGGCCGATCACGGATCAGCCCCAGCATTTT. Protein: CASSDHGPITDQPQHF. V is TRBV6-1 and J is TRBJ1-5; D remains unclear. The CDR3 is 16 amino acids. V was cut by 3 bases and J by 5 bases, with 17 bases left in between. Germline-derived CDR1 and CDR2 are MNHNS and SASEGT.